Listed below are T cell receptor beta chains from one sample, sequenced in a study of T cell responses to AZD1222 COVID-19 vaccine. Profiling relied on immunoSEQ multiplex PCR, and the TCRdb table lists in-frame clones only, not all of them. The table lists some 120,000 clones, 80% to 90% of them singletons. The material was peripheral blood, obtained on day 0 of MenACWY control vaccination. The origin of the receptors is an adult in good health. The CDR3 runs from the conserved cysteine through the conserved F or W. Each record gives: clone size, V gene, D gene, J gene, CDR3 DNA, CDR3 protein. D genes are given only for firm matches. Clone size is given for some rows only: seen once, a few or many times, or a class if the clone is expanded.

NA,TRBV10-3,NA,TRBJ1-2,TGTGCCATCAGTGGGGAAGGAACCTATGGCTACACCTTC,CAISGEGTYGYTF
NA,TRBV27,NA,TRBJ2-3,TGTGCCAGCAGTTTGGAGGCCCGCACAGATACGCAGTATTTT,CASSLEARTDTQYF
NA,TRBV12-3/TRBV12-4,NA,TRBJ1-2,TGTGCCAGCAGTGGGCCCCAAAGTGGTGGCTACACCTTC,CASSGPQSGGYTF
once,TRBV6-2/TRBV6-3,NA,TRBJ1-5,TGTGCCAGCAGTTACGGCGCGTCCTATAGCAATCAGCCCCAGCATTTT,CASSYGASYSNQPQHF
NA,TRBV28,NA,TRBJ1-2,TGTGCCAGCAGTTTGTGGAGGACAGATGGCTACACCTTC,CASSLWRTDGYTF
once,TRBV5-3,NA,TRBJ1-1,TGTGCCAGAAGCTCCCCCTGCTCAAACACTGAAGCTTTCTTT,CARSSPCSNTEAFF
NA,TRBV29-1,NA,TRBJ1-2,TGCAGCGTTGTCGACATACCTCGGTATGGCTACACCTTC,CSVVDIPRYGYTF
NA,TRBV9,NA,TRBJ2-2,TGTGCCAGCAGCGTAGCTGGGGGCACCGGGGAGCTGTTTTTT,CASSVAGGTGELFF
NA,TRBV18,NA,TRBJ1-5,TGTGCCAGCTCATCCGACAGGAATCAGCCCCAGCATTTT,CASSSDRNQPQHF
NA,TRBV6-1,NA,TRBJ2-7,TGTGCCAGCAGTGAAAGCCCTCCCGGGAGCAACTCCTACGAGCAGTACTTC,CASSESPPGSNSYEQYF
NA,TRBV18,TRBD1,TRBJ1-1,TGTGCCAGCTCACCACAGGGGACAGGGGGCACTGAAGCTTTCTTT,CASSPQGTGGTEAFF
NA,TRBV24-1,TRBD1,TRBJ2-3,TGTGCCACCAGTGGCAGGGGGCTGGCCACAGATACGCAGTATTTT,CATSGRGLATDTQYF
NA,TRBV9,TRBD1,TRBJ1-1,TGTGCCAGCAGCCCGCCGACAGGGGGCGCAAAGACTGAAGCTTTCTTT,CASSPPTGGAKTEAFF
NA,TRBV4-1,NA,TRBJ1-1,TGCGCCAGATCGCCACTCTCGAATAGGCACACTGAAGCTTTCTTT,CARSPLSNRHTEAFF
few,TRBV28,TRBD2,TRBJ2-7,TGTGCCAGCAGTCCCCGTGGTAGCGGGGGAAACGAGCAGTACTTC,CASSPRGSGGNEQYF
NA,TRBV5-1,TRBD1,TRBJ1-1,TGCGCCAGCAGCTTACGCACGGACAGGGTCACTGAAGCTTTCTTT,CASSLRTDRVTEAFF
NA,TRBV7-2,NA,TRBJ1-5,TGTGCCAGCAGCTTGGGCAGCGGGCTGGGCAATCAGCCCCAGCATTTT,CASSLGSGLGNQPQHF
NA,TRBV6-5,NA,TRBJ1-1,TGTGCCAGCAGTCAGGGTGGTCTCATGAACACTGAAGCTTTCTTT,CASSQGGLMNTEAFF
NA,TRBV5-4,TRBD1,TRBJ2-7,TGTGCCAGCAGCTCGAGGACAGGGCCCTACGAGCAGTACTTC,CASSSRTGPYEQYF
NA,TRBV5-1,NA,TRBJ2-1,TGCGCCAGCAGGAGGGACATAGAGTCCAATGAGCAGTTCTTC,CASRRDIESNEQFF
NA,TRBV3-1/TRBV3-2,NA,TRBJ2-1,TGTGCCAGCAGCCAAGAATTACGAGGGGACGCGCGCAGCTCCTACAATGAGCAGTTCTTC,CASSQELRGDARSSYNEQFF
NA,TRBV19,TRBD1,TRBJ2-3,TGTGCCAGTAGTCGACTCTTCCAGGGGGCGAGCGCAGATACGCAGTATTTT,CASSRLFQGASADTQYF
once,TRBV6-1,NA,TRBJ1-6,TGTGCCAGCAGTGATGCCCCCTGGAATTCACCCCTCCACTTT,CASSDAPWNSPLHF
few,TRBV7-8,NA,TRBJ2-6,TGTGCCAGCAGCCCCTCCCGGGCCAACGTCCTGACTTTC,CASSPSRANVLTF
NA,TRBV28,NA,TRBJ1-4,TGTGCCAGCAGCCTATCCTGGGCAGGAGAAAAACTGTTTTTT,CASSLSWAGEKLFF
NA,TRBV27,TRBD1,TRBJ1-3,TGTGCCAGCAGTCCCGGGACAGATGGAAACACCATATATTTT,CASSPGTDGNTIYF
NA,TRBV5-1,NA,TRBJ2-4,TGCGCCAGCAGCAGTGGTGGTGGTTCGAACATTCAGTACTTC,CASSSGGGSNIQYF
NA,TRBV7-9,TRBD1,TRBJ1-5,TGTGCCAGCAGCTGGGGACAGAATAATCAGCCCCAGCATTTT,CASSWGQNNQPQHF
NA,TRBV18,TRBD1,TRBJ2-7,TGTGCCAGCTCACCTACAGGGGGGCCTTACGAGCAGTACTTC,CASSPTGGPYEQYF
NA,TRBV5-4,NA,TRBJ2-2,TGTGCCAGCAGTCCTACGCGGACCTGGGGATGGAACACCGGGGAGCTGTTTTTT,CASSPTRTWGWNTGELFF
NA,TRBV12-3/TRBV12-4,NA,TRBJ1-6,TGTGCCAGCAGTCCCGAGATTTCACCCCTCCACTTT,CASSPEISPLHF
NA,TRBV7-8,TRBD1,TRBJ1-2,TGTGCCAGCAGCTTCGGGGGCCGGACAGGTCTTGGCTACACCTTC,CASSFGGRTGLGYTF
NA,TRBV7-2,TRBD2,TRBJ2-1,TGTGCCAGCAGCTTAGTCTATTTTTTGCGGGGGGGGAACAATGAGCAGTTCTTC,CASSLVYFLRGGNNEQFF
NA,TRBV15,NA,TRBJ1-5,TGTGCCACCAGCAGGGACAGAGCTTTTAATCAGCCCCAGCATTTT,CATSRDRAFNQPQHF
NA,TRBV6-1,NA,TRBJ2-3,TGTGCCAGCAGTGAAGCCCCGGGACTCCTAGGAGATACGCAGTATTTT,CASSEAPGLLGDTQYF
NA,TRBV5-4,NA,TRBJ2-7,TGTGCCAGCACCCTGTGGGGGTCCTACTACGAGCAGTACTTC,CASTLWGSYYEQYF
NA,TRBV7-9,NA,TRBJ1-2,TGTGCCAGCAGCTTAGAGGACGGGGGTTGGAGTGGCTACACCTTC,CASSLEDGGWSGYTF
NA,TRBV3-1/TRBV3-2,NA,TRBJ2-2,TGTGCCAGCAGCCAAGATCCGGGGGCCTTCACCGGGGAGCTGTTTTTT,CASSQDPGAFTGELFF
NA,TRBV28,TRBD2,TRBJ2-7,TGTGCCAGCAGTTCGAATGGACTAGCGGGGGCCCGCGAGCAGTACTTC,CASSSNGLAGAREQYF
NA,TRBV6-5,NA,TRBJ1-2,TGTGCCAGCGGGCAGCACTATGGCTACACCTTC,CASGQHYGYTF
NA,TRBV7-9,NA,TRBJ1-3,TGTGCCAGCAAGTATATCAGCTCTGGAAACACCATATATTTT,CASKYISSGNTIYF
few,TRBV7-6,TRBD1,TRBJ2-5,TGTGCCAGCAGCTTTACAGGGGGAGAGACCCAGTACTTC,CASSFTGGETQYF
NA,TRBV11-2,NA,TRBJ1-2,TGTGCCAGCAGCCAGGGACGGCAGGGTGGCTACACCTTC,CASSQGRQGGYTF
NA,TRBV27,TRBD2,TRBJ2-1,TGTGCCAGCAGTTTATGGGCTAGCGGACACAATGAGCAGTTCTTC,CASSLWASGHNEQFF
NA,TRBV7-9,TRBD2,TRBJ2-5,TGTGCCAGCAATACGGGGGGAACGCAAGAGACCCAGTACTTC,CASNTGGTQETQYF
NA,TRBV28,NA,TRBJ1-2,TGTGCCAGCAGTGGGACGGTATATGGCTACACCTTC,CASSGTVYGYTF
NA,TRBV7-6,NA,TRBJ2-2,TGTGCCAGCAGCCCAGGGGGGTTTGGGGGAAACACCGGGGAGCTGTTTTTT,CASSPGGFGGNTGELFF
once,TRBV19,TRBD1,TRBJ1-6,TGTGCCAGGACTAACAGGGGATATAATTCACCCCTCCACTTT,CARTNRGYNSPLHF
NA,TRBV5-1,NA,TRBJ2-1,TGCGCCAGCTCATGGGTGGGGAACTACAATGAGCAGTTCTTC,CASSWVGNYNEQFF
NA,TRBV24-1,NA,TRBJ1-2,TGTGCCACCAGTGATTTTTATGGCTACACCTTC,CATSDFYGYTF
NA,TRBV19,NA,TRBJ1-2,TGTGCCAGTAGTATTGCCAGTTTTAACTATGGCTACACCTTC,CASSIASFNYGYTF
NA,TRBV19,NA,TRBJ2-3,TGTGCCAGTAGTATCGGTGGGGATACCACAGATACGCAGTATTTT,CASSIGGDTTDTQYF
NA,TRBV7-2,TRBD1,TRBJ1-3,TGTGCCAGCAGCTTATTGGGACAGGGGACTGGAAACACCATATATTTT,CASSLLGQGTGNTIYF
NA,TRBV6-5,NA,TRBJ2-1,TGTGCCAGCAGACCCTTAGGAATCTACAATGAGCAGTTCTTC,CASRPLGIYNEQFF
NA,TRBV6-2/TRBV6-3,NA,TRBJ1-6,TGTGCCAGCAGTCGAGGCGGTTATAATTCACCCCTCCACTTT,CASSRGGYNSPLHF
NA,TRBV2,NA,TRBJ1-1,TGTGCCAGCCTAAAATCCCGGGCAGGGGATACTGAAGCTTTCTTT,CASLKSRAGDTEAFF
once,TRBV5-1,NA,TRBJ2-7,TGCGCCAGCAGCTCCGCCTTAGGCGTGCGGGCCTACGAGCAGTACTTC,CASSSALGVRAYEQYF
NA,TRBV30,NA,TRBJ1-4,TGTGCCTGGAGTGACGGCAGGGTTAATGAAAAACTGTTTTTT,CAWSDGRVNEKLFF
NA,TRBV28,TRBD1,TRBJ1-2,TGTGCCACCGGGTCAGTTGGGACAGCTATCTATGGCTACACCTTC,CATGSVGTAIYGYTF
NA,TRBV15,NA,TRBJ1-4,TGTGCCACCAGCAGAGATGGGGGTCGGATGAGGGAACTTATCTGGGATAATGAAAAACTGTTTTTT,CATSRDGGRMRELIWDNEKLFF